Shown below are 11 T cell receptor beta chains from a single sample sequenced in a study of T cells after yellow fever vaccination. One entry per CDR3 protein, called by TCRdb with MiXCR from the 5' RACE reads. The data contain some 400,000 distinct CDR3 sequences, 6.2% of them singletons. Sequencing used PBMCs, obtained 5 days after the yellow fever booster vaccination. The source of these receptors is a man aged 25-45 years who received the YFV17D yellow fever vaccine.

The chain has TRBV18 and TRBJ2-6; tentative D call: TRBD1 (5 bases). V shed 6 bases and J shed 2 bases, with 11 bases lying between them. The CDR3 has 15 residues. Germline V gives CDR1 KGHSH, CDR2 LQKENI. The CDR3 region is CASSPGNTGANVLTF. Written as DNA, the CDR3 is TGTGCCAGCTCTCCAGGGAATACTGGGGCCAACGTCCTGACTTTC.

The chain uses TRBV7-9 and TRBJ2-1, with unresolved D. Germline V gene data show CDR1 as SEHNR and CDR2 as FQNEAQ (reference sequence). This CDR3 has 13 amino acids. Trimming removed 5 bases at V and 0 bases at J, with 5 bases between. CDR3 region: CASSDYSYNEQFF. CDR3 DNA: TGTGCCAGCAGCGATTACTCCTACAATGAGCAGTTCTTC.

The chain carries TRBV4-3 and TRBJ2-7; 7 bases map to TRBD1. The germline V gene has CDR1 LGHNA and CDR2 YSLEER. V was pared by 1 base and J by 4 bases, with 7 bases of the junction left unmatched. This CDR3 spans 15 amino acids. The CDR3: CASSQGPGTEYEQYF. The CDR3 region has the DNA TGCGCCAGCAGCCAAGGCCCCGGGACAGAGTACGAGCAGTACTTC.

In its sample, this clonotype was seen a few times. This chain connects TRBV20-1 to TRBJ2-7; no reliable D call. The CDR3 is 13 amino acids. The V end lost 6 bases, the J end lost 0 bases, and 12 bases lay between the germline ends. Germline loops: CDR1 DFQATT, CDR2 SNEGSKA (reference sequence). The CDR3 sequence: CSATVRGSYEQYF. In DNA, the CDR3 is TGCAGTGCAACAGTCCGCGGCTCCTACGAGCAGTACTTC.

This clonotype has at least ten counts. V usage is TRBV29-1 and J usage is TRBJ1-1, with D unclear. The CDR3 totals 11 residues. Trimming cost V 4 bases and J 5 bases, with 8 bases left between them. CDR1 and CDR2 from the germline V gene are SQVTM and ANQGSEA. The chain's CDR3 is CSVGPVTEAFF. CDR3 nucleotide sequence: TGCAGCGTTGGCCCCGTGACTGAAGCTTTCTTT.

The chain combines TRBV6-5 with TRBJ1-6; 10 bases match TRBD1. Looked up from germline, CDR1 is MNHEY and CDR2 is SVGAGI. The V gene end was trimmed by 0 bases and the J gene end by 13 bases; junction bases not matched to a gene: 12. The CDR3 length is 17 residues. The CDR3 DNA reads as TGTGCCAGCAGTTACTCCTTCTCGGGACAGGGGAAGGACCCCCTCCACTTT. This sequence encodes CASSYSFSGQGKDPLHF.

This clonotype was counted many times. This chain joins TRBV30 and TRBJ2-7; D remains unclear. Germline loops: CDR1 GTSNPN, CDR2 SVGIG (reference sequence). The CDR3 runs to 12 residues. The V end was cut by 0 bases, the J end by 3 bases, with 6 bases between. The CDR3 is CAWSVTNYEQYF. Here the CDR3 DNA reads TGTGCCTGGAGTGTAACTAACTACGAGCAGTACTTC. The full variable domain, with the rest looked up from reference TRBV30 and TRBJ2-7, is SQTIHQWPATLVQPVGSPLSLECTVEGTSNPNLYWYRQAAGRGLQLLFYSVGIGQISSEVPQNLSASRPQDRQFILSSKKLLLSDSGFYLCAWSVTNYEQYFGPGTRLTVT.

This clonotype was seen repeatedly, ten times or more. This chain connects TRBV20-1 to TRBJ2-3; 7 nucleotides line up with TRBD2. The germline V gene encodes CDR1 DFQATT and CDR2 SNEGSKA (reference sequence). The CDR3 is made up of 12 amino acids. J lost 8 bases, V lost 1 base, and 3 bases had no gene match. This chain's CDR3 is CSARGEGRTQYF. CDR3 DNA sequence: TGCAGTGCTAGAGGGGAGGGGCGTACGCAGTATTTT.

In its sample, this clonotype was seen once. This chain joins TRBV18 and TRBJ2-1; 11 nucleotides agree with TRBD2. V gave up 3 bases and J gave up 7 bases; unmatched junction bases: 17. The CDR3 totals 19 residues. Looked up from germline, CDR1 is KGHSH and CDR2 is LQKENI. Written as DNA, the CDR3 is TGTGCCAGCTCACCCAATTCAGGTTCTCTAGCGGGAGGTTGGAATGAGCAGTTCTTC. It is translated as CASSPNSGSLAGGWNEQFF. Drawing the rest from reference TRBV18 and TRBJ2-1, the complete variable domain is NAGVMQNPRHLVRRRGQEARLRCSPMKGHSHVYWYRQLPEEGLKFMVYLQKENIIDESGMPKERFSAEFPKEGPSILRIQQVVRGDSAAYFCASSPNSGSLAGGWNEQFFGPGTRLTVL.

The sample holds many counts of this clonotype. The CDR3 loop reads CASSLAVTRVNEQYF. The CDR3 nucleotides are TGTGCCAGCAGCTTAGCGGTGACCAGGGTGAACGAGCAGTACTTC. This sequence joins TRBV7-2 and TRBJ2-7, with TRBD1 as a possible D gene (5 bases). Germline V gene lookup returns CDR1 SGHTA and CDR2 FQGNSA. V lost 0 bases and J lost 5, with 14 bases in between. CDR3 length equals 15 residues.

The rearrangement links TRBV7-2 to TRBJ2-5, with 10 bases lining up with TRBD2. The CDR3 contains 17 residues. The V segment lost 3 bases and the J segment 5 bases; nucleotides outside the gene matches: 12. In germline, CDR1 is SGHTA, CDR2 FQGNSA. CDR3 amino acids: CASSLGAGLAVQETQYF. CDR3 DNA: TGTGCCAGCAGCTTGGGAGCCGGACTAGCGGTACAGGAGACCCAGTACTTC.